Below are 16 T cell receptor beta chains sequenced from a single sample in a study of regulatory T cells in long-lasting Graves disease. Arm-PCR of CDR3 regions with iRepertoire HTBI primers generated TCR beta libraries. From the multiplex PCR reads, TCRdb called clonotypes with MiXCR, one entry per CDR3 protein. Altogether about 470,000 distinct CDR3 sequences are present, more than 20% being singletons, with the ten largest covering approximately 7.8%. Documented time point: persistent/refractory GD, antithyroid drugs over 5 years with positive TRAb. PBMCs were the source of the RNA used for TCR sequencing. Source: peripheral blood mononuclear cells (PBMCs), taken when the disease was refractory, from a patient treated with antithyroid drugs. The receptors come from a female donor with Graves disease.

The chain couples TRBV5-1 to TRBJ1-1, with D maybe TRBD1 (6 bases). V was shortened by 2 bases and J by 5 bases, with 13 bases between the two germline ends. CDR3 length equals 14 residues. Germline CDR1 is SGHRS and CDR2 is YFSETQ. In nucleotides, the CDR3 is TGCGCCAGCAGCTTCGGCAGGGGAGGTACTGAAGCTTTCTTT. Translating it yields CASSFGRGGTEAFF.

The sample holds a few counts of this clonotype. The chain carries TRBV13 and TRBJ2-7; 7 bases map to TRBD1. The CDR3 covers 16 residues. Per the germline V gene, CDR1 is PRHDT and CDR2 is FYEKMQ (reference sequence). V lost 4 bases and J lost 5; bases outside the gene matches: 14. The chain's CDR3 is CASSSRAGQAYHEQYF. The CDR3, as DNA: TGTGCCAGCAGCTCGCGGGCCGGACAGGCTTACCACGAGCAGTACTTC.

This clonotype was seen a few times. The rearrangement links TRBV9 to TRBJ2-2; D unresolved. Trimming cost V 6 bases and J 7 bases, with 16 bases left between them. Germline V gene lookup returns CDR1 SGDLS and CDR2 YYNGEE. The CDR3 loop spans 14 amino acids. The CDR3 nucleotides are TGTGCCAGCACTAGTTTGGCTTCTAACGGGGAGCTGTTTTTT. Amino acids: CASTSLASNGELFF.

This clonotype has at least ten counts. The V gene is TRBV2, the J gene TRBJ2-2, with 10 bases lining up with TRBD2. This CDR3 comprises 13 residues. V trimming: 10 bases; J trimming: 8 bases; junction bases outside the gene matches: 7. CDR1 is SNHLY and CDR2 is FYNNEI in the germline V gene. The CDR3, as DNA: TGTGCCACTTCTAGCGGGAGTGTAGGGGAGCTGTTTTTT. It is translated as CATSSGSVGELFF.

Only a few counts were recorded for this clonotype. This may arise from a read error, as a much more abundant clone is one base away. The V call is TRBV12-3 or TRBV12-4, the J call TRBJ1-2; 10 bases line up with TRBD1. V trimming: 5 bases; J trimming: 4 bases; junction bases outside the gene matches: 4. CDR3 length: 14 residues. The CDR3 is CASSPWTGGYGYTF. In nucleotides, the CDR3 is TGTGCCAGCAGTCCCTGGACAGGGGGCTATGGCTACACCTTC.

The table lists this clonotype with many counts. The rearrangement uses TRBV6-1 and TRBJ2-5; TRBD1 might be the D (6 bases). V lost 7 bases and J lost 2, with 23 bases in between. The CDR3 totals 17 residues. Germline V gene lookup returns CDR1 MNHNS and CDR2 SASEGT. CDR3 in DNA: TGTGCCAGCACCCAAATGGCCCCTACAGGGTTGCAAGAGACCCAGTACTTC. Translating gives CASTQMAPTGLQETQYF.

The chain carries TRBV6-9 and TRBJ1-5, with D possibly matching TRBD1 (5 bases). The CDR3 runs 13 residues. Germline assignment: CDR1 MNHGY and CDR2 SVAAGI. Trimming took off 4 bases at V and 5 bases at J, with 9 bases between the two ends. CDR3 sequence: CASSSGNDQPQHF. In DNA form, the CDR3 reads TGTGCCAGCAGTTCAGGGAACGATCAGCCCCAGCATTTT.

This clonotype was counted many times. The chain employs TRBV2 and TRBJ2-5; D not certain. V was pared by 3 bases and J by 4 bases, with 9 bases between. The CDR3 consists of 13 residues. The germline V gene encodes CDR1 SNHLY and CDR2 FYNNEI. The CDR3 DNA reads as TGTGCCAGCAGTGATCTGACCCCAGAGACCCAGTACTTC. This encodes CASSDLTPETQYF.

For this clonotype: This likely comes from a read error, as the CDR3 has no conserved phenylalanine or tryptophan at its end. The chain couples TRBV7-9 to TRBJ2-7; D unclear. The germline V and J ends were trimmed by 1 base and 9 bases, with 10 bases remaining between them. Germline V gene data show CDR1 as SEHNR and CDR2 as FQNEAQ (reference sequence). CDR3 size: 12 residues. In nucleotides, the CDR3 is TGTGCCAGCAGCTTAGAGAGGAAAGGGCAGTACCTC. Protein product: CASSLERKGQYL.

V usage is TRBV5-4 and J usage is TRBJ1-4; D unresolved. The CDR3 consists of 15 residues. From germline, CDR1 is SGHNT and CDR2 YYREEE (reference sequence). Deletions cut 4 bases from V and 0 bases from J, with 10 bases between. The CDR3 nucleotides are TGTGCCAGCAGCCCGCAAGCGACAACTAATGAAAAACTGTTTTTT. It is translated as CASSPQATTNEKLFF.

This clonotype was recorded a few times. The V and J genes are TRBV7-3 and TRBJ1-2; D uncertain. The V gene lost 5 bases and the J gene lost 4 bases, with 14 bases spanning the gap. Germline V gene sequence: CDR1 SGHTA, CDR2 FQGTGA. This CDR3 has 14 amino acids. The CDR3 DNA is TGTGCCAGCAGCCCTACCCCGGGGTCCTATGGCTACACCTTC. The encoded protein is CASSPTPGSYGYTF.

As regards this clonotype: This may stem from a read error, because a much larger clone lies one nucleotide away. This CDR3 is missing its conserved last phenylalanine or tryptophan, likely due to a read error. The chain uses TRBV20-1 and TRBJ2-5, with 8 bases lining up with TRBD1. J was trimmed by 1 base and V by 1 base; bases with no gene match: 8. CDR3 length: 16 residues. Germline CDR1 is DFQATT and CDR2 is SNEGSKA (reference sequence). The CDR3 DNA sequence: TGCAGTGCTAGAGTCGTGGACAGGGCAAGCCAAGAGACCCAGTACTAC. Residues: CSARVVDRASQETQYY.

This clonotype was recorded a few times. The chain uses TRBV27 and TRBJ2-7; perhaps TRBD1 as D (7 bases). Looked up from germline, CDR1 is MNHEY and CDR2 is SMNVEV (reference sequence). CDR3 length equals 15 residues. Trimming pared 7 bases from V and 5 bases from J, leaving 21 bases between. CDR3 region: CASTTRQGGTHEQYF. Here the CDR3 DNA reads TGTGCCAGCACTACTCGACAGGGCGGGACCCACGAGCAGTACTTC.

This clonotype has only a few counts. The chain uses TRBV19 and TRBJ1-5; tentative D call: TRBD1 (6 bases). Germline assignment: CDR1 LNHDA and CDR2 SQIVND (reference sequence). V dropped 3 bases and J dropped 0 bases, with 18 bases sitting between them. CDR3 size: 18 residues. The CDR3 coding sequence is TGTGCCAGTAGTATCTCCGGGACACCCAGCAGTAGCAATCAGCCCCAGCATTTT. It is translated as CASSISGTPSSSNQPQHF. Drawing the rest from reference TRBV19 and TRBJ1-5, the complete variable domain is DGGITQSPKYLFRKEGQNVTLSCEQNLNHDAMYWYRQDPGQGLRLIYYSQIVNDFQKGDIAEGYSVSREKKESFPLTVTSAQKNPTAFYLCASSISGTPSSSNQPQHFGDGTRLSIL.

This clonotype was picked up many times. The chain links TRBV6-5 to TRBJ1-2; no clear D. The CDR3 loop spans 15 amino acids. V was shortened by 2 bases and J by 3 bases, with 13 bases between the two germline ends. The germline V gene encodes CDR1 MNHEY and CDR2 SVGAGI. Written as DNA, the CDR3 is TGTGCCAGCAGTTACAGGACTATCTACTACTATGGCTACACCTTC. Protein product: CASSYRTIYYYGYTF.

This clonotype was counted many times. The rearrangement joins TRBV7-2 to TRBJ1-6; no clear D. CDR1 and CDR2 (germline): SGHTA, FQGNSA. The CDR3 sequence is 15 residues long. The V gene lost 5 bases and the J gene lost 10 bases, with 18 bases spanning the gap. CDR3 region: CASSPRVSTGSPLHF. As DNA, the CDR3 is TGTGCCAGCAGCCCTCGGGTGTCCACCGGGTCACCCCTCCACTTT.